A selection of T cell receptor beta chains follows, all from one sample in a study of T cells in Graves' hyperthyroidism and ophthalmopathy. MiXCR was run by TCRdb on the multiplex PCR reads, yielding one entry per CDR3 protein. Here the sample spans about 560,000 distinct CDR3 sequences, 46% being singletons. Sequenced input: peripheral blood or thyroid tissue (not recorded which). These receptors all come from a woman aged 18-35 years with Graves' hyperthyroidism. Each CDR3 is given with its conserved first and last residue. The D gene is left open where the match is weak. Clone size is not always given. Where it is, it says once, few, many or a class for expanded clones.

D gene	V gene	clone size	J gene	CDR3 DNA	CDR3 protein
-	TRBV20-1	few	TRBJ1-1	TGCAGTGCCCTCTCCTCAATGAACACTGAAGCTTTCTTT	CSALSSMNTEAFF
-	TRBV10-2	-	TRBJ2-5	TGCGCCAGCACAGGGGGGAGGGGAGAGACCCAGTACTTC	CASTGGRGETQYF
TRBD2	TRBV2	many	TRBJ2-5	TGTGCCAGCACAGCGGGGACTAACCAAGAGACCCAGTACTTC	CASTAGTNQETQYF
-	TRBV7-8	-	TRBJ2-3	TGTGCCAGCAGCCGGACTCCTAGCACAGATACGCAGTATTTT	CASSRTPSTDTQYF
TRBD2	TRBV10-3	few	TRBJ2-7	TGTGCCATCAGGGAAGCGGGAGGGGACAATGAGCAGTACTTC	CAIREAGGDNEQYF
TRBD2	TRBV20-1	-	TRBJ2-5	TGCAGTGCCGAAAAGCGGGAGGGGGAGACCCAGTACTTC	CSAEKREGETQYF
-	TRBV5-1	-	TRBJ1-1	TGCGCCAGCAGCTTGGTGGCTCACTCCCAGGGTGAAGCTTTCTTT	CASSLVAHSQGEAFF
TRBD2	TRBV7-8	-	TRBJ2-7	TGTGCCAGCAGCGCCACCGGGACTATCCAATACGAGCAGTACTTC	CASSATGTIQYEQYF
TRBD1	TRBV7-8	-	TRBJ1-1	TGTGCCAGCAGAAAGACAGGGGGTGTTACTGAAGCTTTCTTT	CASRKTGGVTEAFF
-	TRBV7-9	few	TRBJ2-6	TGTGCCAGCAAAGGGGCAGGGTGGAGTGGGGCCAACGTCCTGACTTTC	CASKGAGWSGANVLTF
TRBD1	TRBV11-2	-	TRBJ1-2	TGTGCCAGCAGCGGGGGAACAGGGGGCTATGGCTACACCTTC	CASSGGTGGYGYTF
-	TRBV2	many	TRBJ1-2	TGTGCCAGCAGTCCGAAAGGGGGGAACTATGGCTACACCTTC	CASSPKGGNYGYTF
-	TRBV29-1	many	TRBJ1-2	TGCAGCGTTGAAGAAAGGGCAGCGCGCCCTAACTATGGCTACACCTTC	CSVEERAARPNYGYTF
TRBD2	TRBV7-2	-	TRBJ2-7	TGTGCCAGCAGCCACCCCGGGACTAGCGCCTACGAGCAGTACTTC	CASSHPGTSAYEQYF
-	TRBV2	-	TRBJ2-5	TGTGCCAGCAACCCGACCCAGTACTTC	CASNPTQYF
TRBD2	TRBV7-8	few	TRBJ2-7	TGTGCCAGCAGCTTACCACTAGCGGGAGACTTCCACGAGCAGTACTTC	CASSLPLAGDFHEQYF
-	TRBV10-3	-	TRBJ2-7	TGTGCCATCACTGGGGGAGACGAGCAGTACTTC	CAITGGDEQYF
TRBD1	TRBV24-1	many	TRBJ1-2	TGTGCCACCAGTGAATCTGACAGGGACTACACCTTC	CATSESDRDYTF
-	TRBV7-9	few	TRBJ2-2	TGTGCCAGCAGCTCCCTTCTCGCCACGAACACCGGGGAGCTGTTTTTT	CASSSLLATNTGELFF
-	TRBV9	-	TRBJ1-2	TGTGCCAGCAGCCAAGACGGGGATGGCCACACCTTC	CASSQDGDGHTF
-	TRBV6-6	many	TRBJ2-2	TGTGCCAGCACTAGCGCTAACACCGGGGAGCTGTTTTTT	CASTSANTGELFF
TRBD2	TRBV7-2	-	TRBJ2-7	TGCGCCAGCAGCCAAGCCAGTAAGGGACTAGACTACGAGCAGTACTTC	CASSQASKGLDYEQYF
-	TRBV25-1	few	TRBJ2-2	TGTGCCAGCAGTGAATCTGGTCCGACCCGGGCTACCGGGGAGCTGTTTTTT	CASSESGPTRATGELFF
-	TRBV24-1	-	TRBJ1-6	TGTGCCACTAGGACAACGAATTCACCCCTCCACTTT	CATRTTNSPLHF
TRBD1	TRBV7-7	many	TRBJ2-7	TGTGCCAGCAGCTATAGGACAGGGGAGACCTACGAGCAGTACTTC	CASSYRTGETYEQYF
-	TRBV29-1	-	TRBJ1-2	TGCAGCGTTGAAGATGGCAGGGTGGCCCAAGGCTACACCTTC	CSVEDGRVAQGYTF
-	TRBV2	many	TRBJ1-1	TGTGCCAGCGCAGGAGCCAGTGAAGCTTTCTTT	CASAGASEAFF
-	TRBV7-3	-	TRBJ1-3	TGTGCTAGTGGATCGGACCCCATGGACAGAAACACCATATATTTT	CASGSDPMDRNTIYF
-	TRBV7-9	-	TRBJ2-7	TGTGCCAGCAGCTCCAGGACCGATTCATTTCTGCAGTACTTC	CASSSRTDSFLQYF
TRBD2	TRBV12-3/TRBV12-4	-	TRBJ2-2	TGTGCCAGCAGTTTAGGGGCTAGCGGGAGCACCGGGGAGCTGTTTTTT	CASSLGASGSTGELFF
TRBD1	TRBV7-2	few	TRBJ1-1	TGTGCCAGCAGCTTAGCAGGGGGCTCGCCTGACACTGAAGCTTTCTTT	CASSLAGGSPDTEAFF
TRBD1	TRBV7-9	few	TRBJ2-7	TGTGCCAGCAGCGGAGGGACAGGGCATTACGAGCAGTACTTC	CASSGGTGHYEQYF
-	TRBV12-3/TRBV12-4	-	TRBJ1-2	TGTGCCAGCGTAAGCCTCGGGACACATTGTGGCTACACCTTC	CASVSLGTHCGYTF
TRBD1	TRBV11-3	-	TRBJ1-3	TGTGCCAGCAGCTTATCAGGGGGCGGTGGAAACACCATATATTTT	CASSLSGGGGNTIYF
TRBD1	TRBV7-9	many	TRBJ1-6	TGTGCCAGCAGCGCCGGACAGGGGAATTCACCCCTCCACTTT	CASSAGQGNSPLHF
-	TRBV10-3	-	TRBJ2-7	TGTGCCATCAGTGCACACCAGGGCACTACCTACGAGCAGTACTTC	CAISAHQGTTYEQYF
-	TRBV29-1	-	TRBJ1-3	TGCAGCGTTGATCTTGAGGGAGGTGGAAACACCATATATTTT	CSVDLEGGGNTIYF
TRBD2	TRBV7-9	many	TRBJ2-7	TGTGCCAGCAGCTTGATAGCGGGCGTCTCCTACGAGCAGTACTTC	CASSLIAGVSYEQYF
TRBD2	TRBV4-3	-	TRBJ2-7	TGCGCCAGCAGCCAAGGGGAGGGGTTCGAGCAGTACTTC	CASSQGEGFEQYF
TRBD1	TRBV12-3/TRBV12-4	-	TRBJ2-7	TGTGCCAGCAGTGCGGACAGGGCAGAGCAGTACTTC	CASSADRAEQYF
-	TRBV7-3	-	TRBJ2-5	TGTGCCTGGAGTCGGGGGCACCAAGAGACCCAGTACTTC	CAWSRGHQETQYF